The 24 T cell receptor beta chains below come from one sample, sequenced in a study of blood T cell repertoires in COVID-19. Repertoires were generated with immunoSEQ multiplex PCR, while TCRdb's copy carries only in-frame clones and drops some. The sample has roughly 100,000 clones, 75% to 95% seen once. What was sequenced was peripheral blood. The receptors stem from a middle-aged man with acute or convalescent COVID-19.

This clone was observed a single time. The chain couples TRBV11-3 to TRBJ2-3, with a possible D match to TRBD1 (5 bases). Trimming took off 5 bases at V and 2 bases at J, with 8 bases between the two ends. Germline loops: CDR1 SGHNT, CDR2 YENEEA. This CDR3 comprises 13 residues. For the CDR3, the DNA is TGTGCCAGCAGCGAGGACACCACAGATACGCAGTATTTT. Encoded protein: CASSEDTTDTQYF.

The CDR3 here is CSVDRQGFTEAFF. Written as DNA, the CDR3 is TGCAGCGTTGACCGACAGGGTTTCACTGAAGCTTTCTTT. The chain combines TRBV29-1 with TRBJ1-1; 7 bases map to TRBD1. J gave up 4 bases and V 3 bases, and 5 bases lay outside the gene matches. The germline V gene has CDR1 SQVTM and CDR2 ANQGSEA. The length of the CDR3 is 13 residues.

This chain links TRBV5-6 with TRBJ2-3; 8 nucleotides line up with TRBD1. The CDR3 totals 16 residues. The V and J ends lost 4 bases and 2 bases, in that order; junction bases with no gene match: 9. Germline V gene sequence: CDR1 SGHDT, CDR2 YYEEEE. The CDR3 DNA follows: TGTGCCAGCAGCGGGTGGACAGGGTGGGCCACAGATACGCAGTATTTT. Translation gives CASSGWTGWATDTQYF.

The chain combines TRBV7-9 with TRBJ1-2; D is perhaps TRBD1 (6 bases). The CDR3 sequence is 15 residues long. The V and J ends lost 7 bases and 2 bases respectively, with 17 bases between them. Germline CDR1 reads SEHNR; CDR2 reads FQNEAQ (reference sequence). The CDR3 sequence: CASTLGGRENYGYTF. For the CDR3, the DNA is TGTGCCAGCACCTTGGGGGGCAGGGAAAACTATGGCTACACCTTC.

V is TRBV5-1 and J is TRBJ2-2; 8 bases map to TRBD2. Per the germline V gene, CDR1 is SGHRS and CDR2 is YFSETQ. This CDR3 region has 20 residues. The junction had 16 bases not matched to a gene; V was cut back by 2 bases and J by 1 base. CDR3 in amino acids: CASSFSRKLAGTRNTGELFF. The CDR3 DNA is TGCGCCAGCAGCTTTTCGCGGAAGTTAGCGGGGACGCGGAACACCGGGGAGCTGTTTTTT.

V is TRBV18 and J is TRBJ2-4, with D perhaps matching TRBD2 (5 bases). V was pared by 0 bases and J by 3 bases, with 18 bases between. This CDR3 is 18 amino acids long. Germline CDR1 reads KGHSH; CDR2 reads LQKENI. CDR3 amino acids: CASSPPKKEAGDKNIQYF. The CDR3 region has the DNA TGTGCCAGCTCACCACCGAAAAAGGAGGCCGGGGACAAAAACATTCAGTACTTC.

This chain uses TRBV7-9 with TRBJ1-3; TRBD1 agrees at 8 bases. The germline V gene encodes CDR1 SEHNR and CDR2 FQNEAQ (reference sequence). The junction had 8 bases not matched to a gene; V was cut back by 0 bases and J by 7 bases. The CDR3 contains 16 residues. CDR3 in amino acids: CASSLAGTGERNTIYF. CDR3 DNA sequence: TGTGCCAGCAGCTTAGCAGGGACAGGAGAGAGGAACACCATATATTTT.

This clone has only one observation. The rearrangement joins TRBV9 to TRBJ1-3, with D hard to call. This CDR3 region has 14 residues. Trimming cost V 0 bases and J 2 bases, with 6 bases left between them. The V gene's germline CDR1 is SGDLS and CDR2 YYNGEE. CDR3 DNA: TGTGCCAGCAGCGTAGGAGGTACTGGAAACACCATATATTTT. Translation: CASSVGGTGNTIYF. The full variable domain, completed using reference TRBV9 and TRBJ1-3, is DSGVTQTPKHLITATGQRVTLRCSPRSGDLSVYWYQQSLDQGLQFLIQYYNGEERAKGNILERFSAQQFPDLHSELNLSSLELGDSALYFCASSVGGTGNTIYFGEGSWLTVV.

The rearrangement links TRBV6-4 to TRBJ2-2; D unresolved. Germline CDR1 and CDR2: MRHNA and SNTAGT. The length of the CDR3 is 14 residues. V lost 3 bases and J lost 3, with 8 bases in between. CDR3 DNA sequence: TGTGCCAGCAGTGAGAGAGTTTACACCGGGGAGCTGTTTTTT. It is translated as CASSERVYTGELFF.

The V gene is TRBV7-9, the J gene TRBJ2-7; tentatively, D is TRBD2 (5 bases). The length of the CDR3 is 12 residues. Germline-derived CDR1 and CDR2 are SEHNR and FQNEAQ (reference sequence). Trimming stripped 4 bases from V and 5 bases from J, with 9 bases between. CDR3 amino acids: CASSSVGNEQYF. The CDR3 DNA sequence: TGTGCCAGCAGCTCCGTCGGGAACGAGCAGTACTTC.

The rearrangement uses TRBV5-4 and TRBJ2-3; weak D call: TRBD2 (5 bases). Germline V gene sequence: CDR1 SGHNT, CDR2 YYREEE (reference sequence). V lost 4 bases and J 0 bases, leaving 15 bases between the germline ends. The CDR3 extends over 16 amino acids. This chain's CDR3 is CASSQTLAPSTDTQYF. In DNA form, the CDR3 reads TGTGCCAGCAGCCAAACTCTAGCACCTAGCACAGATACGCAGTATTTT. The full variable domain, rest sourced from reference TRBV5-4 and TRBJ2-3, is ETGVTQSPTHLIKTRGQQVTLRCSSQSGHNTVSWYQQALGQGPQFIFQYYREEENGRGNFPPRFSGLQFPNYSSELNVNALELDDSALYLCASSQTLAPSTDTQYFGPGTRLTVL.

The rearrangement uses TRBV10-3 and TRBJ1-2, with D maybe TRBD1 (5 bases). Germline CDR1 is ENHRY and CDR2 is SYGVKD. The CDR3 loop spans 14 amino acids. Trimming shortened V by 8 bases and J by 2 bases, and 15 bases separated the two germline ends. In DNA, the CDR3 is TGTGCCATCCACAATGACAGCTCCAACTATGGCTACACCTTC. This encodes CAIHNDSSNYGYTF.

This clone was counted between two and nine times. The J gene is TRBJ2-5, the V gene TRBV7-8; TRBD1 matches at 9 bases. With V trimmed by 5 bases and J by 5 bases, 3 bases remained unmatched. Germline V CDR1 and CDR2: SGHVS, FQNEAQ. This CDR3 is 13 amino acids long. Written as DNA, the CDR3 is TGTGCCAGCAGCAGGGACAGGGCGGAGACCCAGTACTTC. Amino acids: CASSRDRAETQYF.

Concerning this clone itself: One end of the junction fails to match germline, which may point to a read error. The chain has TRBV12-3 or TRBV12-4 and TRBJ1-1; D is possibly TRBD1 (6 bases). The CDR3 covers 11 residues. Written as DNA, the CDR3 is TGTGCCAGCAGTGTGGGAGGGGGATTCACTTTC. This codes for CASSVGGGFTF.

The rearrangement joins TRBV2 to TRBJ2-3; 12 nucleotides agree with TRBD2. The junction had 4 bases not matched to a gene; V was cut back by 6 bases and J by 6 bases. The CDR3 has 14 residues. In germline, CDR1 is SNHLY, CDR2 FYNNEI. The CDR3: CASRTSGRWDTQYF. The CDR3 DNA follows: TGTGCCAGCAGGACTAGCGGGAGATGGGATACGCAGTATTTT. Full variable domain (rest looked up from reference TRBV2 and TRBJ2-3): EPEVTQTPSHQVTQMGQEVILRCVPISNHLYFYWYRQILGQKVEFLVSFYNNEISEKSEIFDDQFSVERPDGSNFTLKIRSTKLEDSAMYFCASRTSGRWDTQYFGPGTRLTVL.

This clone came up once. This chain connects TRBV5-4 to TRBJ2-1; TRBD2 agrees at 16 bases. Germline CDR1 SGHNT, CDR2 YYREEE (reference sequence). The V gene end was trimmed by 1 base and the J gene end by 7 bases; junction bases not matched to a gene: 8. This CDR3 region has 18 residues. CDR3 bases: TGTGCCAGCAGCTTGTTCCCCGGGACTAGCGGGAGGGGGAATGAGCAGTTCTTC. This encodes CASSLFPGTSGRGNEQFF. Together with reference TRBV5-4 and TRBJ2-1, the CDR3 gives the full variable domain: ETGVTQSPTHLIKTRGQQVTLRCSSQSGHNTVSWYQQALGQGPQFIFQYYREEENGRGNFPPRFSGLQFPNYSSELNVNALELDDSALYLCASSLFPGTSGRGNEQFFGPGTRLTVL.

The chain combines TRBV25-1 with TRBJ1-4; possibly TRBD1 for D (6 bases). The CDR3 is 15 amino acids. V dropped 6 bases and J dropped 7 bases, with 18 bases sitting between them. Germline CDR1 and CDR2: MGHDK and SYGVNS. The DNA of the CDR3 is TGTGCCAGCAGCCAAACCAGGGGAAGCAGTGAAAAACTGTTTTTT. Amino acid sequence: CASSQTRGSSEKLFF.

The CDR3 sequence: CASSLRQGSSYEQYF. The DNA of the CDR3 is TGTGCCAGCAGCTTACGACAGGGTAGCTCCTACGAGCAGTACTTC. V is TRBV11-3 and J is TRBJ2-7; 7 bases are shared with TRBD1. The CDR3 sequence is 15 residues long. Per germline, CDR1 SGHNT and CDR2 YENEEA. The trim removed 2 bases at V and 0 bases at J, leaving 4 bases unmatched.

V gene TRBV9 combines with J gene TRBJ2-7; TRBD1 agrees at 7 bases. The CDR3 totals 15 residues. Germline CDR1 reads SGDLS; CDR2 reads YYNGEE. V lost 4 bases, J lost 3 bases, and 10 bases stayed unmatched. The CDR3 spells CASSSNRDSNYEQYF. CDR3 nucleotide sequence: TGTGCCAGCAGCTCTAACCGGGACAGCAACTACGAGCAGTACTTC.

The chain joins TRBV5-4 to TRBJ2-3; tentative D call: TRBD2 (5 bases). With 2 bases removed from V and 1 base from J, the gap between germline ends came to 8 bases. The CDR3 length is 14 residues. Germline V gene data show CDR1 as SGHNT and CDR2 as YYREEE (reference sequence). CDR3 region: CASSLNSGTDTQYF. In DNA form, the CDR3 reads TGTGCCAGCAGCTTAAATAGCGGCACAGATACGCAGTATTTT. Looking up the rest from reference TRBV5-4 and TRBJ2-3 gives the full variable domain: ETGVTQSPTHLIKTRGQQVTLRCSSQSGHNTVSWYQQALGQGPQFIFQYYREEENGRGNFPPRFSGLQFPNYSSELNVNALELDDSALYLCASSLNSGTDTQYFGPGTRLTVL.

This rearrangement joins TRBV5-1 to TRBJ1-2; 9 bases agree with TRBD1. Germline lookup yields CDR1 SGHRS and CDR2 YFSETQ. CDR3 size: 13 residues. The trim removed 3 bases at V and 8 bases at J, leaving 5 bases unmatched. The CDR3 spells CASSWGQGGGYTF. CDR3 in DNA: TGCGCCAGCAGCTGGGGACAGGGAGGCGGCTACACCTTC.

V gene TRBV2 combines with J gene TRBJ2-1; a possible D gene is TRBD2 (6 bases). Per germline, CDR1 SNHLY and CDR2 FYNNEI. The length of the CDR3 is 14 residues. The germline V and J ends were trimmed by 6 bases and 4 bases, with 13 bases remaining between them. The CDR3 spells CASRLISGYNEQFF. CDR3 DNA: TGTGCCAGCAGACTAATTAGCGGATACAATGAGCAGTTCTTC. Using reference TRBV2 and TRBJ2-1 for the parts outside the CDR3, the full variable domain is EPEVTQTPSHQVTQMGQEVILRCVPISNHLYFYWYRQILGQKVEFLVSFYNNEISEKSEIFDDQFSVERPDGSNFTLKIRSTKLEDSAMYFCASRLISGYNEQFFGPGTRLTVL.

CDR3 DNA sequence: TGTGCCAGCAGCCAAGACAGGCCAGATACGCAGTATTTT. It specifies CASSQDRPDTQYF. This chain uses TRBV3-1 (or the pseudogene TRBV3-2) with TRBJ2-3; D is uncertain. Germline CDR1 reads LGHDT; CDR2 reads YNNKEL (reference sequence). Trimming pared 0 bases from V and 4 bases from J, leaving 5 bases between. There are 13 residues in the CDR3.

The CDR3 sequence: CATSDEDRGNGYTF. DNA of the CDR3: TGTGCCACCAGTGACGAGGACAGGGGTAATGGCTACACCTTC. The rearrangement links TRBV24-1 to TRBJ1-2; 9 nucleotides match TRBD1. Looked up from germline, CDR1 is KGHDR and CDR2 is SFDVKD. The V segment lost 4 bases and the J segment 6 bases; nucleotides outside the gene matches: 5. The CDR3 sequence is 14 residues long.